This TCR beta chain emerged from a study of monozygotic twins with inflammatory bowel disease. With the 5' RACE reads reprocessed, TCRdb shows one record per CDR3 protein and no DNA. The table lists about 420,000 distinct CDR3 sequences, with around 2.3% in the top ten. Study-level findings and limits: The study found lower TCRbeta diversity (inverse Simpson) in IBD patients than in healthy co-twins.

The CDR3 loop spans 15 amino acids. From germline, CDR1 is MNHEY and CDR2 SMNVEV (reference sequence). Comment on this clonotype: Its matching antigen is unknown.

This TCR derives from a human donor with ulcerative colitis or Crohn's disease, or a healthy co-twin of an affected twin (not recorded which). The gene calls are TRBV27 and TRBJ1-5; TCRdb selects TRBD1, and the lack of DNA leaves this call unchecked. The specimen was blood. The CDR3 sequence is CASSTRQGTGQPQHF.